This T cell receptor (beta chain) was recovered during a study of T cell responses to AZD1222 COVID-19 vaccine. About the study: Whether given at about 4 or about 12 weeks, second doses were pooled.

Clones were sequenced by immunoSEQ multiplex PCR, and TCRdb holds only the in-frame ones, with some missing. The sample consists of about 150,000 clones, 90% of them appearing once. CDR1 is SGHTA, CDR2 FQGNSA, per germline. The CDR3 loop spans 14 amino acids. V lost 2 bases, J lost 3 bases, and 5 bases lay in between. General study results and limits: Mapped onto spike, vaccine-associated CD4 TCRs spanned it and were dominant at 160-218 and 743-854.

On this clone: Its antigen is not known.

This chain joins TRBV7-2 and TRBJ1-6; D not certain. The specimen was peripheral blood, collected on day 0 of AZD1222 vaccination. The source of this sequence is an adult in good health. This CDR3 is CASSLLSYNSPLHF. DNA for the CDR3: TGTGCCAGCAGCTTACTCAGCTATAATTCACCCCTCCACTTT. Drawing the rest from reference TRBV7-2 and TRBJ1-6, the complete variable domain is GAGVSQSPSNKVTEKGKDVELRCDPISGHTALYWYRQSLGQGLEFLIYFQGNSAPDKSGLPSDRFSAERTGGSVSTLTIQRTQQEDSAVYLCASSLLSYNSPLHFGNGTRLTVT.